This record concerns one T cell receptor (beta chain) sequence. This record comes from a study of blood T cell repertoires in COVID-19. Study summary: Acute and convalescent COVID-19 samples came from the United States, Italy and Spain. The analysed material was cDNA or gDNA that came from T cells, B-cell-depleted T cells, or PBMCs.

Original data processing: Reference gene primer amplification in the assay estimated nucleated cell counts. The method was immunoSEQ multiplex PCR; TCRdb's version includes in-frame clones alone and lacks a portion of them. Clone size and the V and J calls come from that table; the DNA yielded D and trimming. Here the sample spans tens of thousands of clones, over 70% being singletons. V lost 0 bases, J lost 0 bases, and 14 bases lay in between. The CDR3 consists of 17 residues. Germline V gene data show CDR1 as LGHNA and CDR2 as YSLEER. The J gene is TRBJ1-1, the V gene TRBV4-3; D is undetermined. Sequencing was done on a sample of peripheral blood. The sequence derives from an older man with acute or convalescent COVID-19. The CDR3 coding sequence is TGCGCCAGCAGCCAAGATCAACAGAAAGCTATGAACACTGAAGCTTTCTTT. Its translation is CASSQDQQKAMNTEAFF.